This is a list of T cell receptor beta chains from one sample in a study of cytomegalovirus exposure and HLA in healthy donors. The method was immunoSEQ multiplex PCR; TCRdb's version includes in-frame clones alone and lacks a portion of them. The sample holds 150,000 to 180,000 clones, 65% to 75% seen once. Sequenced sample: PBMCs. The receptor source for this set is a man aged 25 to 40 in good health and CMV-seronegative. CDR3s include the opening cysteine and the closing phenylalanine or tryptophan. A D gene is named only where the DNA matches it firmly. Size tells how often a clone was seen (once, few, many) or the class of an expanded clone, and some rows leave it out.

j_gene: TRBJ1-1; v_gene: TRBV5-1; abundance: NA; d_gene: NA; CDR3aa: CASSTEANTEAFF; CDR3nt: TGCGCCAGCAGCACAGAAGCGAACACTGAAGCTTTCTTT
j_gene: TRBJ1-6; v_gene: TRBV28; abundance: few; d_gene: NA; CDR3aa: CAISNRLTYSPLHF; CDR3nt: TGTGCCATCTCGAACAGATTAACTTATTCACCCCTCCACTTT
j_gene: TRBJ2-2; v_gene: TRBV28; abundance: NA; d_gene: TRBD2; CDR3aa: CASSLAGDTGELFF; CDR3nt: TGTGCCAGCAGTTTAGCGGGGGACACCGGGGAGCTGTTTTTT
j_gene: TRBJ2-3; v_gene: TRBV9; abundance: NA; d_gene: TRBD1; CDR3aa: CASSLGQGNTDTQYF; CDR3nt: TGTGCCAGCAGCCTGGGACAGGGTAACACAGATACGCAGTATTTT
j_gene: TRBJ2-3; v_gene: TRBV6-1; abundance: NA; d_gene: TRBD2; CDR3aa: CASSVLAGDTDTQYF; CDR3nt: TGTGCCAGCAGCGTACTAGCGGGGGACACAGATACGCAGTATTTT
j_gene: TRBJ2-5; v_gene: TRBV27; abundance: NA; d_gene: TRBD2; CDR3aa: CASSLISGGSGETQYF; CDR3nt: TGTGCCAGCAGTTTAATCAGCGGGGGTAGTGGAGAGACCCAGTACTTC
j_gene: TRBJ2-3; v_gene: TRBV5-4; abundance: NA; d_gene: TRBD2; CDR3aa: CASSLGGLAGAFRNTDTQYF; CDR3nt: TGTGCCAGCAGCTTGGGCGGACTAGCGGGGGCATTCAGGAACACAGATACGCAGTATTTT
j_gene: TRBJ2-7; v_gene: TRBV6-1; abundance: few; d_gene: NA; CDR3aa: CASTYGRVGEQYF; CDR3nt: TGTGCCAGCACCTATGGCAGGGTCGGCGAGCAGTACTTC
j_gene: TRBJ2-7; v_gene: TRBV9; abundance: NA; d_gene: NA; CDR3aa: CASSGKDSSYEQYF; CDR3nt: TGTGCCAGCAGCGGAAAGGACAGTTCCTACGAGCAGTACTTC
j_gene: TRBJ2-1; v_gene: TRBV4-3; abundance: few; d_gene: TRBD2; CDR3aa: CASSQDSGGADNEQFF; CDR3nt: TGCGCCAGCAGCCAAGATAGCGGGGGGGCCGACAATGAGCAGTTCTTC
j_gene: TRBJ1-1; v_gene: TRBV30; abundance: NA; d_gene: NA; CDR3aa: CAWSRVEEGATEAFF; CDR3nt: TGTGCCTGGAGTCGGGTGGAGGAGGGAGCCACTGAAGCTTTCTTT
j_gene: TRBJ2-5; v_gene: TRBV5-1; abundance: once; d_gene: TRBD1; CDR3aa: CASIQTGGLETQYF; CDR3nt: TGCGCCAGCATTCAGACAGGGGGCTTGGAGACCCAGTACTTC
j_gene: TRBJ2-7; v_gene: TRBV5-1; abundance: NA; d_gene: NA; CDR3aa: CASSLVRGDTYEQYF; CDR3nt: TGCGCCAGCAGCTTGGTTCGAGGGGACACCTACGAGCAGTACTTC
j_gene: TRBJ1-1; v_gene: TRBV11-1; abundance: NA; d_gene: NA; CDR3aa: CASSLTENTEAFF; CDR3nt: TGTGCCAGCAGCTTGACAGAGAACACTGAAGCTTTCTTT
j_gene: TRBJ1-1; v_gene: TRBV27; abundance: NA; d_gene: NA; CDR3aa: CASGPPGTEAFF; CDR3nt: TGTGCCAGTGGGCCCCCAGGCACTGAAGCTTTCTTT
j_gene: TRBJ1-2; v_gene: TRBV29-1; abundance: few; d_gene: NA; CDR3aa: CSVPQGGYGYTF; CDR3nt: TGCAGCGTTCCACAGGGTGGTTATGGCTACACCTTC
j_gene: TRBJ2-3; v_gene: TRBV4-2; abundance: few; d_gene: NA; CDR3aa: CASSQETGVMGTDTQYF; CDR3nt: TGTGCCAGCAGCCAAGAAACCGGGGTGATGGGCACAGATACGCAGTATTTT
j_gene: TRBJ2-1; v_gene: TRBV25-1; abundance: few; d_gene: TRBD1; CDR3aa: CASSLTGNKDEQFF; CDR3nt: TGTGCCAGCAGTTTGACAGGGAATAAGGATGAGCAGTTCTTC
j_gene: TRBJ2-1; v_gene: TRBV4-2; abundance: once; d_gene: TRBD2; CDR3aa: CASSPLAGGTGSYNEQFF; CDR3nt: TGTGCCAGCAGCCCGCTAGCGGGGGGGACCGGCTCCTACAATGAGCAGTTCTTC
j_gene: TRBJ2-7; v_gene: TRBV6-4; abundance: few; d_gene: TRBD1; CDR3aa: CASSADRGYEQYF; CDR3nt: TGTGCCAGCAGTGCCGACAGGGGGTACGAGCAGTACTTC
j_gene: TRBJ1-2; v_gene: TRBV29-1; abundance: NA; d_gene: TRBD1; CDR3aa: CSVQVTGGEDYGYTF; CDR3nt: TGCAGCGTTCAGGTAACAGGGGGCGAAGACTATGGCTACACCTTC
j_gene: TRBJ2-2; v_gene: TRBV5-1; abundance: NA; d_gene: TRBD1; CDR3aa: CASSPRTGDTGELFF; CDR3nt: TGCGCCAGCAGCCCCAGGACAGGGGATACCGGGGAGCTGTTTTTT
j_gene: TRBJ2-2; v_gene: TRBV6-1; abundance: NA; d_gene: NA; CDR3aa: CASSVNAVNTGELFF; CDR3nt: TGTGCCAGCAGTGTAAATGCAGTGAACACCGGGGAGCTGTTTTTT
j_gene: TRBJ1-1; v_gene: TRBV19; abundance: NA; d_gene: NA; CDR3aa: CASKRGGAEAFF; CDR3nt: TGTGCCAGTAAGAGGGGGGGGGCTGAAGCTTTCTTT
j_gene: TRBJ1-1; v_gene: TRBV28; abundance: NA; d_gene: NA; CDR3aa: CASSLGRGVFF; CDR3nt: TGTGCCAGCAGTTTAGGCAGGGGCGTTTTCTTT
j_gene: TRBJ1-3; v_gene: TRBV11-3; abundance: NA; d_gene: NA; CDR3aa: CASSSGNTIYF; CDR3nt: TGTGCCAGCAGCAGCGGAAACACCATATATTTT
j_gene: TRBJ1-5; v_gene: TRBV19; abundance: NA; d_gene: NA; CDR3aa: CASSINRDNQPQHF; CDR3nt: TGTGCCAGTAGTATTAACAGGGACAATCAGCCCCAGCATTTT
j_gene: TRBJ1-5; v_gene: TRBV6-5; abundance: NA; d_gene: TRBD1; CDR3aa: CASSSGQGDQPQHF; CDR3nt: TGTGCCAGCAGTTCAGGACAGGGCGATCAGCCCCAGCATTTT
j_gene: TRBJ2-2; v_gene: TRBV10-2; abundance: NA; d_gene: NA; CDR3aa: CASSPRVGGELFF; CDR3nt: TGCGCCAGCAGCCCCAGGGTAGGCGGGGAGCTGTTTTTT
j_gene: TRBJ2-1; v_gene: TRBV5-1; abundance: NA; d_gene: TRBD2; CDR3aa: CASTLGGVSSYNEQFF; CDR3nt: TGCGCCAGCACCTTGGGGGGGGTGAGCTCCTACAATGAGCAGTTCTTC
j_gene: TRBJ1-3; v_gene: TRBV28; abundance: once; d_gene: TRBD1; CDR3aa: CASSDLQGKTGNTIYF; CDR3nt: TGTGCCAGCAGTGACCTACAGGGGAAAACTGGAAACACCATATATTTT
j_gene: TRBJ2-3; v_gene: TRBV5-4; abundance: NA; d_gene: NA; CDR3aa: CASSLGGTDTQYF; CDR3nt: TGTGCCAGCAGCTTGGGAGGGACAGATACGCAGTATTTT
j_gene: TRBJ1-2; v_gene: TRBV29-1; abundance: once; d_gene: TRBD1; CDR3aa: CSVLGQAANYGYTF; CDR3nt: TGCAGCGTTCTAGGACAGGCCGCTAACTATGGCTACACCTTC